This T cell receptor (beta chain) emerged from a study of T cells after somatic rescue of genetic block. V lost 2 bases and J lost 0, with 6 bases in between. The CDR3 extends over 14 amino acids. Looked up from germline, CDR1 is MGHDK and CDR2 is SYGVNS. TCRdb keeps only in-frame clones here, not all; method: immunoSEQ multiplex PCR. This sample carries 60,000 to 90,000 clones, under 95% of them seen once, and the ten largest clones take approximately 3%. The V gene is TRBV25-1, the J gene TRBJ2-3; D remains unclear. Specimen: peripheral blood mononuclear cells (PBMCs). This receptor was obtained from a young man. CDR3 amino acids: CASSELVSTDTQYF. CDR3 in DNA: TGTGCCAGCAGTGAACTTGTCAGCACAGATACGCAGTATTTT.